This record covers a single T cell receptor beta chain. Its antigen is currently unknown. Healthy individuals who donated bone marrow served as the donors. Use of 60 Vbeta and 13 Jbeta primers characterized the PCR. The repertoire was sequenced with immunoSEQ multiplex PCR; TCRdb's copy has only in-frame clones and lacks some. Recorded for this sample: 100,000 to 150,000 clones. Per the germline V gene, CDR1 is SNHLY and CDR2 is FYNNEI. V was pared by 8 bases and J by 15 bases, with 22 bases of the junction left unmatched. This CDR3 is built from 17 residues. This entry is derived from a study of cytomegalovirus exposure and HLA in healthy donors. Background on the study: Out of approximately 400 genotyped donors, 81% belonged to the Caucasian-associated ancestry cluster. Broader study findings: Presence/absence analyses assumed roughly uniform sequencing depth across donors.

The sequence derives from a man under 40 in good health and CMV-seronegative. The chain uses TRBV2 and TRBJ2-1, with TRBD2 identical over 13 bases. Sequenced input: PBMCs. The CDR3 sequence: CASDRGTSGIHFRGRFF. DNA of the CDR3: TGTGCCAGCGATCGGGGGACTAGCGGGATACACTTCCGCGGACGGTTCTTC.